These 31 T cell receptor beta chains share one sample of origin, sequenced in a study of blood T cell repertoires in COVID-19. Assay used: immunoSEQ multiplex PCR; TCRdb lists only in-frame clones, some missing. The data contain 250,000 to 300,000 clones, about 88% of them singletons. Sequencing input: peripheral blood. These receptors were collected from a woman aged 55 to 70 with COVID-19, enrolled during active disease.

The chain recombines TRBV19 with TRBJ2-4; 11 bases map to TRBD1. There are 17 residues in the CDR3. The junction had 14 bases not matched to a gene; V was cut back by 6 bases and J by 7 bases. CDR1 LNHDA and CDR2 SQIVND come from the germline V gene (reference sequence). The CDR3 coding sequence is TGTGCCAGTAGCAACGGAAGGACAGGGGGCACGATTAACATTCAGTACTTC. It codes for CASSNGRTGGTINIQYF.

In regard to this clone: A much bigger clone sits one base away, suggesting this may be a read error. The CDR3 is CASSLNRNYEQYF. As DNA, the CDR3 is TGTGCCAGCAGCTTAAACAGGAACTACGAGCAGTACTTC. The chain is built from TRBV7-2 and TRBJ2-7; possibly TRBD1 for D (5 bases). Germline lookup yields CDR1 SGHTA and CDR2 FQGNSA. The CDR3 has 13 amino acids. Trimming removed 2 bases at V and 3 bases at J, with 8 bases between.

As regards this clone: The sample holds other DNA sequences that translate to the same CDR3. The V gene is TRBV6-5, the J gene TRBJ1-1; a weak D match, TRBD1 (5 bases). The CDR3 runs 15 residues. The V gene's germline CDR1 is MNHEY and CDR2 SVGAGI. The V gene lost 6 bases and the J gene lost 1 base, with 15 bases spanning the gap. The CDR3 here is CASSYGGGRNTEAFF. CDR3 coding DNA: TGTGCCAGCAGCTACGGGGGAGGAAGGAACACTGAAGCTTTCTTT.

In this sample, this clone turned up once. CDR3 residues: CASSIRQGEKLFF. The CDR3 DNA reads TGTGCCAGTAGTATTAGACAGGGTGAAAAACTGTTTTTT. V is TRBV19 and J is TRBJ1-4; 7 bases match TRBD1. The CDR3 loop spans 13 amino acids. Trimming cost V 3 bases and J 7 bases; bases outside gene matches: 2. Germline V gene lookup returns CDR1 LNHDA and CDR2 SQIVND (reference sequence).

J is TRBJ1-1 and V is TRBV5-4, with 7 positions matching TRBD1. The CDR3 spans 13 residues. Germline V lookup: CDR1 SGHNT, CDR2 YYREEE (reference sequence). The V and J ends lost 5 bases and 7 bases, in that order; junction bases with no gene match: 8. DNA for the CDR3: TGTGCCAGCAGGAACGACAGGGCCCTTGAAGCTTTCTTT. This translates into CASRNDRALEAFF.

V gene TRBV3-1 (or the pseudogene TRBV3-2) combines with J gene TRBJ2-1, with 15 bases lining up with TRBD2. Germline V gene lookup returns CDR1 LGHDT and CDR2 YNNKEL (reference sequence). The CDR3 runs 19 residues. V trimming: 6 bases; J trimming: 3 bases; junction bases outside the gene matches: 12. The CDR3: CASRPTIGTSGRHYNEQFF. CDR3 in DNA: TGTGCCAGCAGGCCTACTATCGGGACTAGCGGGAGGCACTACAATGAGCAGTTCTTC.

Comments on this clone: Other DNA sequences in this sample translate to the same CDR3. The chain uses TRBV7-9 and TRBJ2-1, with D maybe TRBD2 (6 bases). Trimming took 8 bases from V and 0 from J, leaving 14 bases between them. Germline V CDR1 and CDR2: SEHNR, FQNEAQ (reference sequence). This CDR3 is 15 amino acids long. DNA of the CDR3: TGTGCCAGCTCGCCGGCGGGAAACTCCTACAATGAGCAGTTCTTC. Translating gives CASSPAGNSYNEQFF.

The rearrangement links TRBV30 to TRBJ2-3; D may be TRBD1 (6 bases). Trimming shortened V by 2 bases and J by 0 bases, and 12 bases separated the two germline ends. The CDR3 extends over 15 amino acids. Germline V gene lookup returns CDR1 GTSNPN and CDR2 SVGIG (reference sequence). CDR3 bases: TGTGCCTGGAGTAAGAAACAGGGAAGCACAGATACGCAGTATTTT. This gives the protein CAWSKKQGSTDTQYF.

This chain uses TRBV6-5 with TRBJ2-5; D might be TRBD1 (5 bases). Germline CDR1 is MNHEY and CDR2 is SVGAGI. Trimming removed 4 bases from V and 8 bases from J, with 14 bases in between. The CDR3 sequence is 13 residues long. In DNA form, the CDR3 reads TGTGCCAGCAGTTCCAGCCAGGGATACACCCAGTACTTC. Its translation: CASSSSQGYTQYF.

This clone was counted only a few times. CDR3 protein: CASSPEVGRGTEAFF. In DNA form, the CDR3 reads TGTGCCAGCAGCCCGGAGGTGGGGAGGGGCACTGAAGCTTTCTTT. The rearrangement links TRBV5-4 to TRBJ1-1; D possibly corresponds to TRBD1 (5 bases). CDR3 length equals 15 residues. The germline V gene has CDR1 SGHNT and CDR2 YYREEE (reference sequence). The V end lost 4 bases, the J end lost 4 bases, and 17 bases lay between the germline ends.

The chain couples TRBV19 to TRBJ1-1; D is unclear. This CDR3 comprises 13 residues. The germline V and J ends were trimmed by 8 bases and 1 base, with 11 bases remaining between them. Germline V gene data show CDR1 as LNHDA and CDR2 as SQIVND (reference sequence). This CDR3 reads CASLRTENTEAFF. CDR3 nucleotide sequence: TGTGCCAGTCTGAGGACTGAGAACACTGAAGCTTTCTTT.

V is TRBV6-6 and J is TRBJ2-3; perhaps TRBD2 as D (5 bases). In germline, CDR1 is MNHNY, CDR2 SVGAGI (reference sequence). This CDR3 has 15 residues. V was trimmed by 6 bases and J by 0 bases, leaving 13 bases between them. The CDR3 DNA reads as TGTGCCAGCAGCCTAGTAGCGCGAAGCACAGATACGCAGTATTTT. It translates to CASSLVARSTDTQYF.

The chain couples TRBV30 to TRBJ2-3, with TRBD2 matching over 12 bases. The CDR3 runs to 18 residues. Germline CDR1 reads GTSNPN; CDR2 reads SVGIG (reference sequence). V lost 4 bases, J lost 2 bases, and 13 bases stayed unmatched. The CDR3 protein is CAWNSLAGGPGHTDTQYF. The CDR3 DNA reads TGTGCCTGGAATAGTCTAGCGGGAGGGCCCGGACACACAGATACGCAGTATTTT.

V and J are TRBV12-5 and TRBJ1-2, with D tentatively TRBD1 (6 bases). From germline, CDR1 is LGHNT and CDR2 FRNRAP. Trimming shortened V by 0 bases and J by 8 bases, and 22 bases separated the two germline ends. The CDR3 covers 17 residues. The CDR3 region is CASGLVHSTGTLVGYTF. CDR3 sequence (DNA): TGTGCTAGTGGTTTGGTACACTCGACCGGGACACTCGTGGGCTACACCTTC.

The gene calls are TRBV19 and TRBJ2-2; maybe TRBD1 (6 bases). In germline, CDR1 is LNHDA, CDR2 SQIVND (reference sequence). The CDR3 has 14 amino acids. V lost 3 bases, J lost 3 bases, and 8 bases lay in between. The CDR3 DNA sequence: TGTGCCAGTAGTATTACAGGGTACACCGGGGAGCTGTTTTTT. It encodes CASSITGYTGELFF.

The rearrangement uses TRBV28 and TRBJ1-1, with 10 nucleotides matching TRBD1. The CDR3 is 12 residues long. CDR1 is MDHEN, CDR2 SYDVKM, per germline. Losses at the gene ends were 6 bases for V and 10 bases for J; bases not matched to a gene: 5. The CDR3 protein is CASSEGDRGAFF. In nucleotides, the CDR3 is TGTGCCAGCAGCGAAGGGGACAGGGGAGCTTTCTTT. The full variable domain, with the rest looked up from reference TRBV28 and TRBJ1-1, is DVKVTQSSRYLVKRTGEKVFLECVQDMDHENMFWYRQDPGLGLRLIYFSYDVKMKEKGDIPEGYSVSREKKERFSLILESASTNQTSMYLCASSEGDRGAFFGQGTRLTVV.

The table lists this clone with a count of one. This chain links TRBV28 with TRBJ2-7, with 15 bases matching TRBD2. The CDR3 spans 17 residues. The trim removed 2 bases at V and 4 bases at J, leaving 6 bases unmatched. Germline V lookup: CDR1 MDHEN, CDR2 SYDVKM. The CDR3 DNA reads TGTGCCAGCAGTTTACTGGGACTAGCGGGAGGTACATACGAGCAGTACTTC. This codes for CASSLLGLAGGTYEQYF.

CDR3 residues: CASSFGPSRGTGSSYEQYF. The CDR3 nucleotides are TGTGCCAGCAGCTTCGGGCCGTCTCGGGGGACAGGGAGCTCCTACGAGCAGTACTTC. The chain carries TRBV5-5 and TRBJ2-7; TRBD1 aligns across 9 bases. J lost 0 bases, V lost 2 bases, and 15 bases had no gene match. Germline V gives CDR1 SGHKS, CDR2 YYEKEE (reference sequence). The CDR3 is 19 residues long.

This clone was detected once. This sequence joins TRBV6-5 and TRBJ1-5; unclear D gene. V was shortened by 6 bases and J by 6 bases, with 6 bases between the two germline ends. In germline, CDR1 is MNHEY, CDR2 SVGAGI. This CDR3 is 11 amino acids long. The CDR3 loop reads CASRSGQPQHF. The CDR3, as DNA: TGTGCCAGCAGATCAGGTCAGCCCCAGCATTTT.

The chain joins TRBV12-3 or TRBV12-4 to TRBJ2-7; D is unclear. The CDR3 totals 13 residues. Trimming took 6 bases from V and 7 from J, leaving 16 bases between them. CDR3 nucleotides: TGTGCCAGCAGGAACTTGCCTTTCGGGGAGCAGTACTTC. Translating it yields CASRNLPFGEQYF.

This chain links TRBV6-2 or TRBV6-3 with TRBJ1-5, with a weak D call TRBD1 (5 bases). Germline V gives CDR1 MNHEY, CDR2 SVGEGT. The CDR3 is 14 amino acids. V was trimmed by 6 bases and J by 6 bases, leaving 15 bases between them. In nucleotides, the CDR3 is TGTGCCAGCAGCATTTCAGGGAGGGCTCAGCCCCAGCATTTT. It encodes CASSISGRAQPQHF.

V is TRBV6-5 and J is TRBJ2-7; TRBD2 agrees at 13 bases. Germline lookup yields CDR1 MNHEY and CDR2 SVGAGI. Losses at the gene ends were 9 bases for V and 4 bases for J; bases not matched to a gene: 3. The CDR3 loop spans 13 amino acids. The CDR3 loop is CASGLAGVYEQYF. The CDR3 DNA sequence: TGTGCCAGTGGACTAGCGGGAGTTTACGAGCAGTACTTC.

J is TRBJ1-2 and V is TRBV2, with D hard to call. The germline V and J ends were trimmed by 4 bases and 2 bases, with 5 bases remaining between them. CDR3 length equals 12 residues. Germline V gene sequence: CDR1 SNHLY, CDR2 FYNNEI. CDR3 protein: CASSGRNYGYTF. The CDR3, as DNA: TGTGCCAGCAGTGGGCGGAACTATGGCTACACCTTC.

This chain connects TRBV6-5 to TRBJ1-4; TRBD1 might be the D (5 bases). This CDR3 has 15 residues. V was trimmed by 4 bases and J by 8 bases, leaving 17 bases between them. The germline CDR1 and CDR2 sequences are MNHEY and SVGAGI. CDR3 sequence: CASSSRTGPGEKLFF. Here the CDR3 DNA reads TGTGCCAGCAGTTCACGCACAGGCCCAGGGGAAAAACTGTTTTTT.

The gene calls are TRBV19 and TRBJ2-1; 10 positions agree with TRBD2. The CDR3 has 16 amino acids. Germline V CDR1 and CDR2: LNHDA, SQIVND (reference sequence). V shed 6 bases, J shed 6 bases, and the junction held 11 bases outside the gene matches. This CDR3 reads CASRRRSLAGANEQFF. CDR3 bases: TGTGCCAGTAGACGACGGAGCCTAGCGGGAGCCAATGAGCAGTTCTTC.

The chain couples TRBV19 to TRBJ1-3, with D maybe TRBD1 (6 bases). Germline V gene data show CDR1 as LNHDA and CDR2 as SQIVND (reference sequence). The CDR3 is 15 amino acids. The ends were cut back, 7 bases at V and 3 bases at J, with 16 bases in the middle. CDR3 protein: CASIYRERRGNTIYF. In DNA, the CDR3 is TGTGCCAGTATCTACAGGGAACGCCGTGGAAACACCATATATTTT.

J is TRBJ2-5 and V is TRBV24-1, with D possibly being TRBD2 (5 bases). CDR3 length: 19 amino acids. The germline V gene encodes CDR1 KGHDR and CDR2 SFDVKD. Trimming pared 4 bases from V and 5 bases from J, leaving 28 bases between. CDR3 sequence reads: CATSEPSASQGLLEETQYF. The CDR3 DNA sequence: TGTGCCACCAGTGAGCCCAGTGCCTCACAAGGACTCCTCGAGGAGACCCAGTACTTC.

This rearrangement joins TRBV5-1 to TRBJ1-1; D is ambiguous. Trimming took off 0 bases at V and 1 base at J, with 7 bases between the two ends. CDR1 is SGHRS, CDR2 YFSETQ, per germline. This CDR3 comprises 14 residues. As DNA, the CDR3 is TGCGCCAGCAGCTTGGACGGGTCGAACACTGAAGCTTTCTTT. This codes for CASSLDGSNTEAFF.

The chain combines TRBV29-1 with TRBJ2-3, with 8 bases identical to TRBD2. Germline V gives CDR1 SQVTM, CDR2 ANQGSEA. V lost 4 bases and J lost 5; bases outside the gene matches: 14. The CDR3 loop spans 16 amino acids. The CDR3 protein is CSVAGGGLAGGDTQYF. Here the CDR3 DNA reads TGCAGCGTTGCCGGTGGGGGGCTAGCGGGCGGAGATACGCAGTATTTT.

This chain links TRBV4-2 with TRBJ2-4; D remains ambiguous. The V gene lost 3 bases and the J gene lost 0 bases, with 12 bases spanning the gap. This CDR3 spans 16 amino acids. Looked up from germline, CDR1 is LGHNA and CDR2 is YNFKEQ. The DNA of the CDR3 is TGTGCCAGCAGCCATCGGAGCAACACAGCCAAAAACATTCAGTACTTC. Translating gives CASSHRSNTAKNIQYF.

The chain combines TRBV24-1 with TRBJ1-2; D unclear. Trimming took 9 bases from V and 6 from J, leaving 19 bases between them. In germline, CDR1 is KGHDR, CDR2 SFDVKD. This CDR3 has 14 amino acids. The CDR3 reads CATATPGEGDGYTF. For the CDR3, the DNA is TGTGCCACCGCCACGCCTGGGGAGGGCGATGGCTACACCTTC.